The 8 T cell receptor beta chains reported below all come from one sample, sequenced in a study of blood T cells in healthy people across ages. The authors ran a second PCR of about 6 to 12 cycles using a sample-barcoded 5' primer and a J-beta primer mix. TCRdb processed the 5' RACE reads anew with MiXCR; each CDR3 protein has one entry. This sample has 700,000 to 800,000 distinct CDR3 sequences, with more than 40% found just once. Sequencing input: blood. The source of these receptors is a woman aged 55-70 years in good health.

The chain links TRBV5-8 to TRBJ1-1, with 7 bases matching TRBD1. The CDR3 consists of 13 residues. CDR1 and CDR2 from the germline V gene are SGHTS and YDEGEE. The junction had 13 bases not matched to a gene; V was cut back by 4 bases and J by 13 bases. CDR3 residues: CASSTGQSLLGFF. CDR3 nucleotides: TGTGCCAGCAGCACGGGACAGTCTCTCCTTGGTTTCTTT.

CDR3 in DNA: TGTGCCTGGGACCCCCGCCTACACAATGAGCAGTTCTTC. Translated: CAWDPRLHNEQFF. This chain connects TRBV30 to TRBJ2-1; D is ambiguous. The V end lost 5 bases, the J end lost 5 bases, and 13 bases lay between the germline ends. Germline V gene data show CDR1 as GTSNPN and CDR2 as SVGIG (reference sequence). The CDR3 covers 13 residues. The full variable domain, completed using reference TRBV30 and TRBJ2-1, is SQTIHQWPATLVQPVGSPLSLECTVEGTSNPNLYWYRQAAGRGLQLLFYSVGIGQISSEVPQNLSASRPQDRQFILSSKKLLLSDSGFYLCAWDPRLHNEQFFGPGTRLTVL.

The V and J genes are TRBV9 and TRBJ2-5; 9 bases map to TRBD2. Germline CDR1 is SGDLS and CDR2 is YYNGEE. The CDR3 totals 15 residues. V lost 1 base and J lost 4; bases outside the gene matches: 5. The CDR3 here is CASSVLAGPPETQYF. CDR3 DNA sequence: TGTGCCAGCAGCGTACTAGCGGGGCCCCCAGAGACCCAGTACTTC. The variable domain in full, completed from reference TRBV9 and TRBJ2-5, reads DSGVTQTPKHLITATGQRVTLRCSPRSGDLSVYWYQQSLDQGLQFLIQYYNGEERAKGNILERFSAQQFPDLHSELNLSSLELGDSALYFCASSVLAGPPETQYFGPGTRLLVL.

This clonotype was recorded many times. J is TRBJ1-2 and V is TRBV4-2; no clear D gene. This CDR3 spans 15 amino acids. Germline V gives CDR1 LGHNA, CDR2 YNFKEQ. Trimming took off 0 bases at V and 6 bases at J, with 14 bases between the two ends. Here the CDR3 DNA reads TGTGCCAGCAGCCAAGATCTAGAGGGAATCCATGGCTACACCTTC. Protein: CASSQDLEGIHGYTF.

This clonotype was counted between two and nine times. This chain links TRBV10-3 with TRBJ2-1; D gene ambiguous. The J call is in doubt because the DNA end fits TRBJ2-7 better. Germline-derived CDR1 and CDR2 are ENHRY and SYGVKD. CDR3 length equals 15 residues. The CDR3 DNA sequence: TGTGCCATCAGTGAGTCTGGTGGGTCCTACAATGAGCAGTACTTC. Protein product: CAISESGGSYNEQYF.

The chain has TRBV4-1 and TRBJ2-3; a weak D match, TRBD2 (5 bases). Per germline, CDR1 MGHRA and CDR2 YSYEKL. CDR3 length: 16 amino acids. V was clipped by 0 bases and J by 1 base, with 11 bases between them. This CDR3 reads CASSQEIGSGTDTQYF. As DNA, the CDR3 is TGCGCCAGCAGCCAAGAAATAGGGAGCGGCACAGATACGCAGTATTTT.

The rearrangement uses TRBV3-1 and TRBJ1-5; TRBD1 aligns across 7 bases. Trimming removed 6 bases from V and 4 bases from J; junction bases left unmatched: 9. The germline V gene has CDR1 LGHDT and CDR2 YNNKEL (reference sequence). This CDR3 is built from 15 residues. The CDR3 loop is CASRRQGGENQPQHF. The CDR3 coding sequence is TGTGCCAGCAGGAGACAGGGCGGTGAAAATCAGCCCCAGCATTTT.

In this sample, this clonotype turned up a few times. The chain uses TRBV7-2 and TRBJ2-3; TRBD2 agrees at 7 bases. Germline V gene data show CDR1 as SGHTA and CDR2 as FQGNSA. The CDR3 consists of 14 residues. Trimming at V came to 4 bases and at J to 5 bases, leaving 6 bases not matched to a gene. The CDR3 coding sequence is TGTGCCAGCAGCTCGGCGGGAGCGAAAGATACGCAGTATTTT. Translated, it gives CASSSAGAKDTQYF.